A single sample gave rise to the 12 T cell receptor beta chains below, sequenced in a study of shared T cell receptors in the human thymus. Clones were read by immunoSEQ multiplex PCR, and TCRdb kept only the in-frame ones, dropping some. The sample has just under 550,000 clones; approximately 80% are singletons. This sample was shared with a second study, whose subject was human thymus T cells.

What was sequenced was thymocytes. Receptors were obtained from a boy younger than two with a congenital heart defect.

The V call is TRBV6-5, the J call TRBJ2-5; a possible D gene is TRBD2 (6 bases). Deletions cut 3 bases from V and 5 bases from J, with 16 bases between. The CDR3 totals 15 residues. The germline V gene encodes CDR1 MNHEY and CDR2 SVGAGI. CDR3: CASSYRRGRCETQYF. Written as DNA, the CDR3 is TGTGCCAGCAGTTATCGGCGGGGTCGTTGCGAGACCCAGTACTTC.

The chain couples TRBV9 to TRBJ1-1; D gene unclear. CDR1 and CDR2 (germline): SGDLS, YYNGEE. Trimming pared 4 bases from V and 7 bases from J, leaving 23 bases between. The CDR3 is made up of 16 amino acids. The CDR3 DNA sequence: TGTGCCAGCAGCTCCTCCCCGGTCCCTGTGGTTAGTGAAGCTTTCTTT. As protein: CASSSSPVPVVSEAFF.

V gene TRBV11-2 combines with J gene TRBJ2-7; D is ambiguous. CDR1 is SGHAT and CDR2 is FQNNGV in the germline V gene. The CDR3 spans 16 residues. Trimming shortened V by 5 bases and J by 4 bases, and 21 bases separated the two germline ends. CDR3 amino acids: CASSGVARSPRYEQYF. CDR3 in DNA: TGTGCCAGCAGCGGCGTCGCCCGGAGTCCTAGATACGAGCAGTACTTC. The full variable domain, completed using reference TRBV11-2 and TRBJ2-7, is EAGVAQSPRYKIIEKRQSVAFWCNPISGHATLYWYQQILGQGPKLLIQFQNNGVVDDSQLPKDRFSAERLKGVDSTLKIQPAKLEDSAVYLCASSGVARSPRYEQYFGPGTRLTVT.

V and J are TRBV28 and TRBJ2-1; the D is unclear. The CDR3 loop spans 11 amino acids. Germline CDR1 is MDHEN and CDR2 is SYDVKM. The V end was cut by 7 bases, the J end by 15 bases, with 16 bases between. Here the CDR3 DNA reads TGTGCCAGCACCTTTGGGCTCGCCTGGTTCTTC. This codes for CASTFGLAWFF.

This chain joins TRBV2 and TRBJ2-7; D possibly corresponds to TRBD1 (7 bases). The CDR3 loop spans 15 amino acids. With 7 bases removed from V and 5 bases from J, the gap between germline ends came to 21 bases. Germline V CDR1 and CDR2: SNHLY, FYNNEI. The CDR3 DNA is TGTGCCAGCACTGGAGGGGGCTTTCTGGTGGACGAGCAGTACTTC. Translated: CASTGGGFLVDEQYF.

The rearrangement joins TRBV6-1 to TRBJ1-5; perhaps TRBD1 as D (5 bases). Looked up from germline, CDR1 is MNHNS and CDR2 is SASEGT. This CDR3 contains 14 residues. Trimming cost V 6 bases and J 0 bases, with 9 bases left between them. Here the CDR3 DNA reads TGTGCCAGCAGGGGGCCATATAGCAATCAGCCCCAGCATTTT. Amino acids: CASRGPYSNQPQHF.

This chain joins TRBV6-5 and TRBJ2-7, with D perhaps matching TRBD2 (5 bases). Trimming removed 6 bases at V and 4 bases at J, with 19 bases between. Germline values: CDR1 MNHEY, CDR2 SVGAGI. CDR3 size: 15 residues. The CDR3 sequence: CASSGQPSLSYEQYF. DNA of the CDR3: TGTGCCAGCAGCGGGCAGCCTAGCCTATCTTACGAGCAGTACTTC.

The genes are TRBV27 and TRBJ2-7, with TRBD2 identical over 9 bases. Germline loops: CDR1 MNHEY, CDR2 SMNVEV (reference sequence). The V segment lost 8 bases and the J segment 1 base; nucleotides outside the gene matches: 9. There are 15 residues in the CDR3. This CDR3 is CASRRGGLASYEQYF. CDR3 sequence (DNA): TGTGCCAGCCGACGGGGAGGACTAGCGTCCTACGAGCAGTACTTC.

This chain connects TRBV6-5 to TRBJ2-4, with a tentative D call TRBD2 (5 bases). The CDR3 has 15 residues. Germline CDR1 MNHEY, CDR2 SVGAGI. V was trimmed by 6 bases and J by 2 bases, leaving 14 bases between them. CDR3 protein: CASRQDGESKNIQYF. As DNA, the CDR3 is TGTGCCAGCAGGCAAGACGGGGAGTCCAAAAACATTCAGTACTTC.

The chain joins TRBV27 to TRBJ1-5; D gene unclear. The CDR3 is 16 residues long. Per the germline V gene, CDR1 is MNHEY and CDR2 is SMNVEV (reference sequence). Deletions cut 2 bases from V and 2 bases from J, with 13 bases between. CDR3 nucleotides: TGTGCCAGCAGTTTAACCCAGGTCTTTTGCAATCAGCCCCAGCATTTT. This sequence encodes CASSLTQVFCNQPQHF.

DNA of the CDR3: TGTGCCAGCAGCTTACAGGCATCCATGAACACTGAAGCTTTCTTT. Protein: CASSLQASMNTEAFF. V is TRBV5-4 and J is TRBJ1-1, with D possibly being TRBD1 (5 bases). The CDR3 is made up of 15 amino acids. CDR1 and CDR2 from the germline V gene are SGHNT and YYREEE (reference sequence). The V end lost 2 bases, the J end lost 0 bases, and 11 bases lay between the germline ends.

The sample holds a few counts of this clone. The J gene is TRBJ2-1, the V gene TRBV4-3; tentatively, D is TRBD2 (5 bases). The CDR3 totals 14 residues. The V end was cut by 0 bases, the J end by 8 bases, with 11 bases between. Germline CDR1 reads LGHNA; CDR2 reads YSLEER. The CDR3 loop is CASSQDRKGDEQFF. The CDR3 DNA follows: TGCGCCAGCAGCCAAGATAGAAAGGGAGATGAGCAGTTCTTC.